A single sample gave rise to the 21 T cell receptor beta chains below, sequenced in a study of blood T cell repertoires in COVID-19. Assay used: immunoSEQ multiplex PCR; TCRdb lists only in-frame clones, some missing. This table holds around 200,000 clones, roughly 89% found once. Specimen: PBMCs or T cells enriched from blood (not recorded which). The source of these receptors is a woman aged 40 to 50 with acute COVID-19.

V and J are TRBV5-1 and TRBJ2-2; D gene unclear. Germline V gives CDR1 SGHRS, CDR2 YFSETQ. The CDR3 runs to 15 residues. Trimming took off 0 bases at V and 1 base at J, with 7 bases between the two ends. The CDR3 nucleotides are TGCGCCAGCAGCTTGGCGTCCGGGAACACCGGGGAGCTGTTTTTT. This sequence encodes CASSLASGNTGELFF.

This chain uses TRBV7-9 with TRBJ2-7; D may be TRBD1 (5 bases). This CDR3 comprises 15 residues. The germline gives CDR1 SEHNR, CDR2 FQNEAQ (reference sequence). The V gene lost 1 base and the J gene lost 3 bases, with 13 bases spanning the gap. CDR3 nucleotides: TGTGCCAGCAGCTTAGTGCAGCAGGGTAACTACGAGCAGTACTTC. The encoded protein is CASSLVQQGNYEQYF. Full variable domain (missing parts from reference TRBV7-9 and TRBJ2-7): DTGVSQNPRHKITKRGQNVTFRCDPISEHNRLYWYRQTLGQGPEFLTYFQNEAQLEKSRLLSDRFSAERPKGSFSTLEIQRTEQGDSAMYLCASSLVQQGNYEQYFGPGTRLTVT.

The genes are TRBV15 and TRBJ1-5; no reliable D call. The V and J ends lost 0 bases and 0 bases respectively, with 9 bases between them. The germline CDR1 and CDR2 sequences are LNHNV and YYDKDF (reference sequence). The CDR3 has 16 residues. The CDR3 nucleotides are TGTGCCACCAGCAGAGATTGGGCAGATAGCAATCAGCCCCAGCATTTT. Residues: CATSRDWADSNQPQHF.

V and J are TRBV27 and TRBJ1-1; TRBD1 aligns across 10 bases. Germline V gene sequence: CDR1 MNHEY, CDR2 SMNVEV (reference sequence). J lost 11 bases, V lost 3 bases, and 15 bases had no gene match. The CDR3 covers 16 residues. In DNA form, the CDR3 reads TGTGCCAGCAGTTTCGGTAATCCCGGGACAGGGGTAGCGGCTTTCTTT. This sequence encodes CASSFGNPGTGVAAFF.

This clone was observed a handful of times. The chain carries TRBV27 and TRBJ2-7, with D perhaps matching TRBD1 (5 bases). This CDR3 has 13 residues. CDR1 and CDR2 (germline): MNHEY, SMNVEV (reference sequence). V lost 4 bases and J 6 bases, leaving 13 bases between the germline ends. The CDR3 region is CASSSVWGREQYF. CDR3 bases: TGTGCCAGCAGTTCGGTTTGGGGCCGCGAGCAGTACTTC.

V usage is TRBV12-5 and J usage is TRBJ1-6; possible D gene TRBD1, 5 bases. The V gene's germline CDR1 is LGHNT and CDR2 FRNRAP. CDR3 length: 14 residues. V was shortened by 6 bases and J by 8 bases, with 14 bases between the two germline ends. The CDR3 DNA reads TGTGCTAGTGGGATGTCGACAGCTTATTCACCCCTCCACTTT. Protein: CASGMSTAYSPLHF.

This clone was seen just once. The CDR3 loop reads CASSAFGRINQPQHF. As DNA, the CDR3 is TGTGCCAGCAGCGCGTTCGGCAGGATTAATCAGCCCCAGCATTTT. The genes are TRBV28 and TRBJ1-5; no clear D. The CDR3 totals 15 residues. Germline CDR1 is MDHEN and CDR2 is SYDVKM. Trimming took 6 bases from V and 4 from J, leaving 16 bases between them.

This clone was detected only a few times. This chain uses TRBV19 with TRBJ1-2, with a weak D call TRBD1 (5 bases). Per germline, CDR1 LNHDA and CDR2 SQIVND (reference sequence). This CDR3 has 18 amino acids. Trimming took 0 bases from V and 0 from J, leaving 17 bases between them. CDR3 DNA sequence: TGTGCCAGTAGTATAGATACGCGCAGGGCGCAGGCTAACTATGGCTACACCTTC. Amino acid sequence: CASSIDTRRAQANYGYTF.

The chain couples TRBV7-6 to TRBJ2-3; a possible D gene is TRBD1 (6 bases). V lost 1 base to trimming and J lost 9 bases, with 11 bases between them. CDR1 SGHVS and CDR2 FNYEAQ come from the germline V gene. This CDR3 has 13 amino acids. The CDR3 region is CASSLGEGGTQYF. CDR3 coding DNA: TGTGCCAGCAGCTTAGGCGAAGGGGGAACGCAGTATTTT.

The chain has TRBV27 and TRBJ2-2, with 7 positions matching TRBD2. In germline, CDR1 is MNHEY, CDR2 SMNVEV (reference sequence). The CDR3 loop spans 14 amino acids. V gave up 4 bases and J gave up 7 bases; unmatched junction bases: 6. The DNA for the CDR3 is TGTGCCAGCAGTTCGACGGGAGGCCTCGGGGAGCTGTTTTTT. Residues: CASSSTGGLGELFF.

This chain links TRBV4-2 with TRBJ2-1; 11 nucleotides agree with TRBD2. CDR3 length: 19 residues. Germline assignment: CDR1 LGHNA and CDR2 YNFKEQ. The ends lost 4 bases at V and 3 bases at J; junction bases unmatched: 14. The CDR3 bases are TGTGCCAGCAGCCTTGATAGCGGGGGGGCGATTCCTCTCTACAATGAGCAGTTCTTC. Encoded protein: CASSLDSGGAIPLYNEQFF.

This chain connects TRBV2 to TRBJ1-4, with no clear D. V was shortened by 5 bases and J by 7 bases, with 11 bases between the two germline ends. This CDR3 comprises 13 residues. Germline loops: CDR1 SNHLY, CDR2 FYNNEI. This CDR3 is CASSPQFGEKLFF. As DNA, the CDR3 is TGTGCCAGCAGTCCACAGTTCGGTGAAAAACTGTTTTTT.

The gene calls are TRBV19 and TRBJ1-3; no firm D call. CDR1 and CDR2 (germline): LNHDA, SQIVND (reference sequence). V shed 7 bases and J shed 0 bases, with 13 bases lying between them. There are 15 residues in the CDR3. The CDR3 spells CASTYDGDSGNTIYF. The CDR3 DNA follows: TGTGCCAGTACCTACGACGGGGACTCTGGAAACACCATATATTTT.

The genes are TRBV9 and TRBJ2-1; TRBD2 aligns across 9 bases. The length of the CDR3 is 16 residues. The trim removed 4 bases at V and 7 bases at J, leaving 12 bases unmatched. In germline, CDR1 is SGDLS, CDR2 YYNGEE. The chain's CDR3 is CASSPQVAGVKNEQFF. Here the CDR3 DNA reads TGTGCCAGCAGCCCCCAGGTAGCGGGAGTTAAAAATGAGCAGTTCTTC.

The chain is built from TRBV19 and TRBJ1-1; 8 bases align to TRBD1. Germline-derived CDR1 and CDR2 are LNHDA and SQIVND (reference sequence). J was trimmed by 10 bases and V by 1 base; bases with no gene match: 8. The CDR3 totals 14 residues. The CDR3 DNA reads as TGTGCCAGTAGTATAGGGAGGGGAGACAGGGGAGCTTTCTTT. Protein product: CASSIGRGDRGAFF.

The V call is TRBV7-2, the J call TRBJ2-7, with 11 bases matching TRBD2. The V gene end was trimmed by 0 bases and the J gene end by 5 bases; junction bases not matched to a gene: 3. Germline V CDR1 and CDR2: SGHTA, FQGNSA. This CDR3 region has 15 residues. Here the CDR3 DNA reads TGTGCCAGCAGCTTAGCTCCGGGACTAGCGGACGAGCAGTACTTC. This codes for CASSLAPGLADEQYF.

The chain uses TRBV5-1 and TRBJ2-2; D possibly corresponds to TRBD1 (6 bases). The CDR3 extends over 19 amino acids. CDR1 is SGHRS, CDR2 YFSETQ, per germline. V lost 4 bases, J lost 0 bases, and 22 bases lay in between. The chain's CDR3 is CASSLTWWGKGANTGELFF. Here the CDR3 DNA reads TGCGCCAGCAGCCTAACCTGGTGGGGGAAGGGGGCGAACACCGGGGAGCTGTTTTTT. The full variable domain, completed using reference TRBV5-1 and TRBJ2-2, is KAGVTQTPRYLIKTRGQQVTLSCSPISGHRSVSWYQQTPGQGLQFLFEYFSETQRNKGNFPGRFSGRQFSNSRSEMNVSTLELGDSALYLCASSLTWWGKGANTGELFFGEGSRLTVL.

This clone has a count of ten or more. The CDR3 reads CASSPQSGARRNQPQHF. CDR3 DNA: TGTGCCAGCAGCCCCCAGTCAGGGGCAAGGAGGAATCAGCCCCAGCATTTT. This chain joins TRBV7-9 and TRBJ1-5; tentative D call: TRBD1 (6 bases). The germline CDR1 and CDR2 sequences are SEHNR and FQNEAQ (reference sequence). The ends were cut back, 5 bases at V and 4 bases at J, with 21 bases in the middle. The CDR3 is 17 amino acids.

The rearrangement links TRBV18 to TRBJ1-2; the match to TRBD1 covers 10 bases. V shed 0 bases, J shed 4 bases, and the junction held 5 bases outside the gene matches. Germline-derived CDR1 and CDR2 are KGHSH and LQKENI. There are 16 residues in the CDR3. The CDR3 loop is CASSPPGQGSVYGYTF. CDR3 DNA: TGTGCCAGCTCACCACCGGGACAGGGGTCCGTCTATGGCTACACCTTC.

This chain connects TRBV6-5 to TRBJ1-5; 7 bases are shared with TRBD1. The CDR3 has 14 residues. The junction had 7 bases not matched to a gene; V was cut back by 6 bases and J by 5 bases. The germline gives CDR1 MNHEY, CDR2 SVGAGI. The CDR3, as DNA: TGTGCCAGCAGCCACTCAACAGGGGATCAGCCCCAGCATTTT. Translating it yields CASSHSTGDQPQHF.

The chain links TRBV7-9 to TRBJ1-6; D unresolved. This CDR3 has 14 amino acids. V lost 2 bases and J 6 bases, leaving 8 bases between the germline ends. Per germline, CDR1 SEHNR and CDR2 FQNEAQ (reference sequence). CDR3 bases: TGTGCCAGCAGCTTAAAAGGGAGTAATTCACCCCTCCACTTT. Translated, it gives CASSLKGSNSPLHF.